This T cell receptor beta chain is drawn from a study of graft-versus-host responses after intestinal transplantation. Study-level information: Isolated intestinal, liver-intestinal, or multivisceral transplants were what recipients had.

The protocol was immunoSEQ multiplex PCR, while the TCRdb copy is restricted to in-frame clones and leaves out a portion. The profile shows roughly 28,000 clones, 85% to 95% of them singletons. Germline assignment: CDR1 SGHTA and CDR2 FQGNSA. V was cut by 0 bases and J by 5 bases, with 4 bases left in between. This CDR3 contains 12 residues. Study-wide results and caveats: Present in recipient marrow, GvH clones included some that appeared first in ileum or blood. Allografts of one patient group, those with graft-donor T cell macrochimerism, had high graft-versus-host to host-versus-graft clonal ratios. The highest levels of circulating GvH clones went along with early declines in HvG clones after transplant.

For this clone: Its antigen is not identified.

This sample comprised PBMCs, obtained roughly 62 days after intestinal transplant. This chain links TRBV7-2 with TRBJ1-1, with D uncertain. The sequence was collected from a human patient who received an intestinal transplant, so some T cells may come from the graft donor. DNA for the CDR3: TGTGCCAGCAGCTTAGCGTGGACTGAAGCTTTCTTT. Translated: CASSLAWTEAFF.